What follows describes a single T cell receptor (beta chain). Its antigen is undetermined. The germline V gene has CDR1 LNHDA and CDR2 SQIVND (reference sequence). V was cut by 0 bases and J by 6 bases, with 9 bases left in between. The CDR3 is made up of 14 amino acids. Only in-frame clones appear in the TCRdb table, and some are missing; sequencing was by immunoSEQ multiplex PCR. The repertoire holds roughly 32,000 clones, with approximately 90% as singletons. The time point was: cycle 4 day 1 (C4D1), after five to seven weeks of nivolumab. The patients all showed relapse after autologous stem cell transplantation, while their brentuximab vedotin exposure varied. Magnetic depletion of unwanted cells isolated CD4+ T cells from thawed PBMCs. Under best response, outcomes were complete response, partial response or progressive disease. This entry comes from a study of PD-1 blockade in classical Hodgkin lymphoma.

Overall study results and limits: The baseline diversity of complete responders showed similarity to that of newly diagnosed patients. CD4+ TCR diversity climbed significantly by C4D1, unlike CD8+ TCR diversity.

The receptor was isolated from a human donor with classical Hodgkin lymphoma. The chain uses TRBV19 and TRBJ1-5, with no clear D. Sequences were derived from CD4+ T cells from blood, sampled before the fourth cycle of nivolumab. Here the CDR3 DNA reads TGTGCCAGTAGTATAGATTGGAGTACTCAGCCCCAGCATTTT. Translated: CASSIDWSTQPQHF.